This TCR beta chain was recovered during a study of blood T cells in healthy people across ages. Study-wide points: The recorded TCR beta diversity per million T cells decreased in a roughly linear manner with age.

Per-sample PBMC isolation yielded at least 7 million cells. Sample-barcoded 5' priming and a J-beta primer mix drove a second PCR of about 7 to 11 cycles. Each cDNA molecule was tagged by a template-switch adaptor that had 12 random nucleotides. In TCRdb, the 5' RACE reads were re-called with MiXCR into one record per CDR3 protein. The sample carries 750,000 to 950,000 distinct CDR3 sequences, 25% to 35% recorded once. As regards this clonotype: Antigen: not known.

This sample also belongs to another study, concerning T cells of mothers and their children. According to that study: Related mother and child pairs showed slightly greater overlap (not significant) than unrelated pairs did.

The receptor was isolated from a woman in her forties in good health. The specimen sequenced was blood.

This CDR3 is CASSGYVEGGETEAFF. In DNA, the CDR3 is TGTGCCAGCAGTGGATACGTCGAGGGTGGTGAAACTGAAGCTTTCTTT. The chain combines TRBV27 with TRBJ1-1; no definite D call. CDR1 MNHEY and CDR2 SMNVEV come from the germline V gene (reference sequence). V was clipped by 5 bases and J by 5 bases, with 21 bases between them. The CDR3 spans 16 residues.